This TCR beta chain emerged from a study of shared clonotypes between healthy human individuals. Libraries were prepared by immunoSEQ multiplex PCR; TCRdb keeps only in-frame clonotypes and omits some of them. The repertoire consists of about 2.3 million clones, with approximately 95% occurring once and the leading ten covering under 0.45%. This CDR3 spans 14 amino acids. Trimming pared 0 bases from V and 6 bases from J, leaving 11 bases between. The germline gives CDR1 SGDLS, CDR2 YYNGEE. What was sequenced was naive CD4+ T cells from PBMCs. Subset defined: CD45RA+ positively selected. V and J are TRBV9 and TRBJ2-3; D unresolved. The sequence was obtained from a man younger than 35 in good health. Some clones in this sample may be carry-over from other donors' samples. The CDR3 coding sequence is TGTGCCAGCAGCGTAGAGGGCAGACGTGATACGCAGTATTTT. Translating it yields CASSVEGRRDTQYF.